This T cell receptor (beta chain) came from a study of cytomegalovirus exposure and HLA in healthy donors. Germline assignment: CDR1 SGDLS and CDR2 YYNGEE. There are 15 residues in the CDR3. The ends were cut back, 2 bases at V and 0 bases at J, with 12 bases in the middle. The PCR ran on 60 Vbeta and 13 Jbeta primers. In the original workflow: Counted up in a later analysis, unique TCR beta chains came to 65 million to 100 million, with some 11 million shared. Data came from immunoSEQ multiplex PCR; TCRdb stores just in-frame clones and leaves some out. Clone size and the V and J calls come from that table; the DNA yielded D and trimming. The sample consists of over 100,000 clones, about 70% of them appearing once. Those who donated were healthy bone marrow donors.

Sequenced sample: PBMCs. The source of this sequence is a man between 25 and 39 years old in good health and CMV-seropositive. The rearrangement links TRBV9 to TRBJ2-7; weak D call: TRBD2 (5 bases). The CDR3 region has the DNA TGTGCCAGCAGCGTGCAAGCGGTGCTCTCCTACGAGCAGTACGTC. It codes for CASSVQAVLSYEQYV.